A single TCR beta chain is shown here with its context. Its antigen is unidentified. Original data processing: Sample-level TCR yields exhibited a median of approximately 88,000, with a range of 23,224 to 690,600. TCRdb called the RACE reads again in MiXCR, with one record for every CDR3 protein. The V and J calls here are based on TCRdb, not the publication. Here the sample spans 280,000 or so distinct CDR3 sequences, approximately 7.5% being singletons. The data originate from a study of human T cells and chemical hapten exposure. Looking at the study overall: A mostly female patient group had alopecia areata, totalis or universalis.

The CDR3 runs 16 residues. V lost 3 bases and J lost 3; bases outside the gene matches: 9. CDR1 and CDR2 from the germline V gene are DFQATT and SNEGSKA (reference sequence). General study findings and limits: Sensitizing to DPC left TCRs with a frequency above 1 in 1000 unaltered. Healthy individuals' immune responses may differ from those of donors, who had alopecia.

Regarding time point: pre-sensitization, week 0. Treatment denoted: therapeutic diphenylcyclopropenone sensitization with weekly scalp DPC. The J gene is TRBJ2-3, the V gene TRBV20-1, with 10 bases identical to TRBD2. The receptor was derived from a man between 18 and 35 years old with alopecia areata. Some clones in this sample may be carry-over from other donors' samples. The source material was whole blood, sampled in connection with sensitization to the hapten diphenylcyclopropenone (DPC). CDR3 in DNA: TGCAGTGCTAGCAGGCTAGCGGGAGAGGGGACAGATACGCAGTATTTT. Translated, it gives CSASRLAGEGTDTQYF.